This T cell receptor (beta chain) was sequenced in a study of control samples from healthy donors and cancer patients (TCRdb year 2020). The library was obtained by the immunoSEQ multiplex PCR assay. The source is immuneACCESS, and TCRdb retained only in-frame sequences with V and J called. Part of the clones is not carried over; for the studies checked, unresolved V genes explain less than half of this, and the remainder is unexplained. The sample table records about 74,000 clones; over 75% of these occur just once. The ten largest clones add up to 5.7% of the sample. V lost 3 bases and J lost 0 bases; the stretch between them is 18 bases long. CDR1 and CDR2, looked up from the germline V gene (reference sequence), are GTSNPN and SVGIG. Including the terminal cysteine and phenylalanine, the CDR3 comprises 17 residues. The sequence is cut down to CDR3 DNA, 51 bases in frame from base 1. As to this clone: Its antigen is unknown. Qualities for individual bases were not recorded, and no much larger clone is one base off.

The chain joins TRBV30 to TRBJ2-4; the D gene is possibly TRBD2, with 5 bases matching. This clonotype was sampled from a woman in her fifties or sixties in good health. The sequencing sample was made of blood. The CDR3 amino acid sequence is: CAWSPNHRLLAKNIQYF. The sequenced DNA: TGTGCCTGGAGCCCCAACCACCGACTACTAGCCAAAAACATTCAGTACTTC. Outside the CDR3, residues come from the reference TRBV30 and TRBJ2-4 proteins, so the full variable domain is: SQTIHQWPATLVQPVGSPLSLECTVEGTSNPNLYWYRQAAGRGLQLLFYSVGIGQISSEVPQNLSASRPQDRQFILSSKKLLLSDSGFYLCAWSPNHRLLAKNIQYFGAGTRLSVL.